Frequency places the clone carrying this T cell receptor beta chain as medium-sized (0.01 to 0.1%). The CCR7+ PD-1- TIGIT- phenotype marked stem-like memory CD8+ T cells (TSTEM). The PBMC were obtained by density gradient separation from buffy coats of healthy donors. This entry is derived from a study of human CD8 memory T cell subsets. The CDR3 spans 16 residues. Looked up from germline, CDR1 is MGHRA and CDR2 is YSYEKL. TCR beta was sequenced from UMI-tagged 5' RACE libraries. TCRdb derives one entry per CDR3 protein from the 5' RACE reads, leaving out DNA. Its clone listing holds approximately 9,300 distinct CDR3 sequences.

V gene TRBV4-1 combines with J gene TRBJ2-7; TCRdb names TRBD2, which stays unverified in the absence of DNA. The receptor was derived from a human donor in good health. The sequencing input was CD8+ stem-like memory T cells (TSCM and TCM) sorted from PBMCs. Subset denoted: stem-like memory CD8 T cells (TSTEM), CCR7+ PD-1- TIGIT-. CDR3 sequence: CASSQEGGTSPYEQYF.